This record looks at one T cell receptor (beta chain) sequence and its context. Its specificity is unknown. The data stem from a study of HIV-infected patients and healthy controls. The repertoire came from unfractionated whole blood and reflected all unsorted peripheral T cells. Peripheral blood, under 3 ml, was drawn for RNA extraction. Notes on the study in general: Significant mean usage differences between HIV-infected patients and controls involved eight alpha and eight beta V genes.

With 5 bases removed from V and 1 base from J, the gap between germline ends came to 9 bases. This CDR3 is 14 amino acids long. The germline V gene encodes CDR1 SGHTA and CDR2 FQGNSA. cDNA was made from 500 ng RNA using alpha and beta constant primers. Using multiplexing indices, alpha and beta chain libraries were generated apart by chain-specific third strand synthesis. Each molecule carried a 12-nucleotide identifier made of two joined random hexamers added before amplification. TCRdb used MiXCR to reprocess the 5' RACE reads, holding one entry per CDR3 protein. The sample shows around 18,000 distinct CDR3 sequences, about 9.5% of them seen only once.

The material sequenced was blood. This receptor was identified in an adult in good health. This chain connects TRBV7-2 to TRBJ2-1; D not resolved. The CDR3, as DNA: TGTGCCAGCAGCCCCTACGGGTCCTACAATGAGCAGTTCTTC. As protein: CASSPYGSYNEQFF.